Presented here are 4 T cell receptor beta chains from one specimen sequenced in a study of CD8+ T cells in alopecia areata. The authors extracted RNA and reverse transcribed it into cDNA as the sequencing template. The method was immunoSEQ multiplex PCR; TCRdb's version includes in-frame clones alone and lacks a portion of them. The profile shows more than 100,000 clones, roughly three fifths of them singletons. The sequencing used CD4+ T cells sorted from blood, collected at week 0. Source of these receptors: a human donor with alopecia areata.

The chain carries TRBV7-2 and TRBJ2-5; D is possibly TRBD2 (5 bases). The CDR3 contains 16 residues. Germline lookup yields CDR1 SGHTA and CDR2 FQGNSA. The germline V and J ends were trimmed by 5 bases and 2 bases, with 18 bases remaining between them. CDR3 sequence: CASSLQYGLLQETQYF. The CDR3 DNA sequence: TGTGCCAGCAGCCTCCAATACGGACTCCTGCAAGAGACCCAGTACTTC.

There are a few counts of this clone. The J gene is TRBJ2-1, the V gene TRBV4-3, with a tentative D call TRBD2 (6 bases). V was cut by 1 base and J by 4 bases, with 11 bases left in between. CDR3 length: 15 amino acids. Germline lookup yields CDR1 LGHNA and CDR2 YSLEER. The DNA of the CDR3 is TGCGCCAGCAGCCAAGCGGGGGAAAGATACAATGAGCAGTTCTTC. Translated, it gives CASSQAGERYNEQFF.

The rearrangement links TRBV5-1 to TRBJ2-2; TRBD1 or TRBD2 may be the D gene (8 bases each). V lost 4 bases to trimming and J lost 0 bases, with 22 bases between them. CDR1 SGHRS and CDR2 YFSETQ come from the germline V gene. This CDR3 has 19 amino acids. The CDR3 region has the DNA TGCGCCAGCAGCCGGGGACAGGCCACAGCGGGGGCGAACACCGGGGAGCTGTTTTTT. Encoded protein: CASSRGQATAGANTGELFF.

The chain has TRBV5-4 and TRBJ2-1, with 11 bases lining up with TRBD2. Germline assignment: CDR1 SGHNT and CDR2 YYREEE (reference sequence). The CDR3 has 15 residues. V trimming: 4 bases; J trimming: 2 bases; junction bases outside the gene matches: 2. The CDR3 region is CASSPTSGTYNEQFF. CDR3 nucleotide sequence: TGTGCCAGCAGCCCGACTAGCGGGACCTACAATGAGCAGTTCTTC.